One and the same sample provided the 28 T cell receptor beta chains below, sequenced in a study of T-cell memory formation after mild COVID-19. TCRdb fed the 5' RACE reads into MiXCR, producing one record per CDR3 protein. The sample shows about 560,000 distinct CDR3 sequences, about a fifth of them seen only once. Sequences were obtained from PBMCs or a T cell subset sorted from them (not recorded which). The source of these receptors is an adult woman who had mild COVID-19 (a few samples of this study predate the infection). Cell type and time point are not known.

This clonotype was observed a few times. The chain recombines TRBV6-6 with TRBJ2-2; 12 nucleotides line up with TRBD2. This CDR3 has 20 residues. CDR1 is MNHNY, CDR2 SVGAGI, per germline (reference sequence). Trimming took 4 bases from V and 4 from J; bases not matched to a gene: 16. The CDR3 here is CASSSERYLAGGPGTGELFF. In DNA form, the CDR3 reads TGTGCCAGCAGTTCGGAACGTTACCTAGCGGGAGGGCCGGGCACCGGGGAGCTGTTTTTT.

V is TRBV13 and J is TRBJ2-2; the D is unclear. The CDR3 runs to 16 residues. CDR1 and CDR2 from the germline V gene are PRHDT and FYEKMQ (reference sequence). V dropped 5 bases and J dropped 3 bases, with 16 bases sitting between them. The DNA of the CDR3 is TGTGCCAGCAGCCCACCCCTCGGCCGTGACACCGGGGAGCTGTTTTTT. It specifies CASSPPLGRDTGELFF. The whole variable domain, remainder taken from reference TRBV13 and TRBJ2-2, is AAGVIQSPRHLIKEKRETATLKCYPIPRHDTVYWYQQGPGQDPQFLISFYEKMQSDKGSIPDRFSAQQFSDYHSELNMSSLELGDSALYFCASSPPLGRDTGELFFGEGSRLTVL.

The gene calls are TRBV29-1 and TRBJ2-7; D not resolved. Trimming removed 4 bases at V and 1 base at J, with 8 bases between. The CDR3 contains 12 residues. CDR1 and CDR2 from the germline V gene are SQVTM and ANQGSEA. DNA of the CDR3: TGCAGCGTTGGGCACGGGTCCTACGAGCAGTACTTC. Its protein is CSVGHGSYEQYF.

The rearrangement uses TRBV7-9 and TRBJ1-1, with a possible D match to TRBD1 (5 bases). Germline CDR1 and CDR2: SEHNR and FQNEAQ (reference sequence). V lost 4 bases to trimming and J lost 1 base, with 13 bases between them. This CDR3 is built from 15 residues. The CDR3 is CASSSPAGTNTEAFF. CDR3 nucleotide sequence: TGTGCCAGCAGCTCCCCGGCAGGGACGAACACTGAAGCTTTCTTT.

The genes are TRBV6-2 or TRBV6-3 and TRBJ1-1, with no clear D. There are 18 residues in the CDR3. Per germline, CDR1 MNHEY and CDR2 SVGEGT. V dropped 2 bases and J dropped 3 bases, with 22 bases sitting between them. CDR3: CASSYEVVGMGVDTEAFF. CDR3 DNA: TGTGCCAGCAGTTACGAGGTGGTGGGAATGGGTGTTGACACTGAAGCTTTCTTT.

The rearrangement links TRBV6-6 to TRBJ1-2; D uncertain. In germline, CDR1 is MNHNY, CDR2 SVGAGI (reference sequence). V gave up 5 bases and J gave up 4 bases, with 14 bases separating them. This CDR3 has 14 amino acids. CDR3 in amino acids: CASSPSGAGYGYTF. In DNA form, the CDR3 reads TGTGCCAGCAGTCCCTCGGGCGCCGGCTATGGCTACACCTTC.

Only a few counts were recorded for this clonotype. This chain links TRBV9 with TRBJ2-3, with 9 bases identical to TRBD2. Germline V lookup: CDR1 SGDLS, CDR2 YYNGEE. The CDR3 length is 17 residues. Losses at the gene ends were 4 bases for V and 4 bases for J; bases not matched to a gene: 13. The CDR3 region is CASSPRFGAGGSDTQYF. In DNA form, the CDR3 reads TGTGCCAGCAGCCCCCGTTTCGGAGCGGGGGGATCAGATACGCAGTATTTT.

This clonotype was found a few times. The gene calls are TRBV27 and TRBJ2-3; 8 bases map to TRBD2. Per the germline V gene, CDR1 is MNHEY and CDR2 is SMNVEV (reference sequence). Germline trimming cut 5 bases from V and 6 bases from J; bases unmatched to any gene: 10. This CDR3 is built from 15 residues. The CDR3 region has the DNA TGTGCCAGCAGTCCCTTAGCGGGAAATTCGGATACGCAGTATTTT. Its protein product is CASSPLAGNSDTQYF.

The rearrangement joins TRBV11-2 to TRBJ1-1; perhaps TRBD1 as D (5 bases). CDR1 SGHAT and CDR2 FQNNGV come from the germline V gene. The CDR3 is 15 amino acids. V was pared by 6 bases and J by 1 base, with 15 bases between. Here the CDR3 DNA reads TGTGCCAGCAGACTCCTGGGGAGGGGGAACACTGAAGCTTTCTTT. Protein sequence: CASRLLGRGNTEAFF.

The J gene is TRBJ2-2, the V gene TRBV7-9; no clear D. This CDR3 region has 20 residues. Per germline, CDR1 SEHNR and CDR2 FQNEAQ (reference sequence). V dropped 7 bases and J dropped 2 bases, with 29 bases sitting between them. In DNA, the CDR3 is TGTGCCAGCACTCGAGCTTTCGTTCTGGTGGCAAAATCAAACACCGGGGAGCTGTTTTTT. Translating it yields CASTRAFVLVAKSNTGELFF.

V usage is TRBV20-1 and J usage is TRBJ1-4; D gene unclear. The ends were cut back, 0 bases at V and 3 bases at J, with 8 bases in the middle. Germline CDR1 reads DFQATT; CDR2 reads SNEGSKA (reference sequence). The CDR3 has 14 residues. The CDR3 sequence is CSARDGIANEKLFF. The CDR3 DNA follows: TGCAGTGCTAGAGATGGGATCGCTAATGAAAAACTGTTTTTT.

This rearrangement joins TRBV11-3 to TRBJ2-7; 9 bases are shared with TRBD1. CDR3 length: 14 amino acids. CDR1 and CDR2 (germline): SGHNT, YENEEA. Losses at the gene ends were 5 bases for V and 3 bases for J; bases not matched to a gene: 5. Here the CDR3 reads CASSTDRGHYEQYF. CDR3 bases: TGTGCCAGCAGCACGGACAGGGGACACTACGAGCAGTACTTC.

V is TRBV5-4 and J is TRBJ2-1; 8 bases line up with TRBD1. Germline assignment: CDR1 SGHNT and CDR2 YYREEE (reference sequence). Losses at the gene ends were 4 bases for V and 9 bases for J; bases not matched to a gene: 6. The CDR3 covers 13 residues. The CDR3 region is CASSPDRVSEQFF. The CDR3 region has the DNA TGTGCCAGCAGCCCGGACAGGGTGAGTGAGCAGTTCTTC.

This clonotype turned up a few times. The chain is built from TRBV18 and TRBJ2-2; the D gene could be TRBD1 or TRBD2 (5 bases each). V was pared by 6 bases and J by 4 bases, with 18 bases between. The V gene's germline CDR1 is KGHSH and CDR2 LQKENI. The CDR3 spans 16 residues. CDR3 nucleotides: TGTGCCAGCTCTCCGAGGGTCCAGGGTCTCACCGGGGAGCTGTTTTTT. Translating gives CASSPRVQGLTGELFF.

This rearrangement joins TRBV7-9 to TRBJ1-1, with 7 bases fitting TRBD1. From germline, CDR1 is SEHNR and CDR2 FQNEAQ (reference sequence). With V trimmed by 3 bases and J by 2 bases, 18 bases remained unmatched. The CDR3 has 19 residues. The CDR3 loop reads CASSFAGTARGGINTEAFF. The CDR3 DNA reads TGTGCCAGCAGCTTCGCCGGGACAGCCCGCGGTGGAATCAACACTGAAGCTTTCTTT.

This clonotype was recorded at least ten times. The chain carries TRBV5-1 and TRBJ2-7; the D is unclear. Trimming took off 3 bases at V and 2 bases at J, with 9 bases between the two ends. This CDR3 region has 13 residues. Germline lookup yields CDR1 SGHRS and CDR2 YFSETQ. This chain's CDR3 is CASSSDGAYEQYF. In DNA, the CDR3 is TGCGCCAGCAGCTCGGACGGTGCCTACGAGCAGTACTTC.

The gene calls are TRBV20-1 and TRBJ2-7; 13 positions match TRBD2. The CDR3 has 16 residues. Trimming at V came to 4 bases and at J to 3 bases, leaving 9 bases not matched to a gene. Per the germline V gene, CDR1 is DFQATT and CDR2 is SNEGSKA (reference sequence). The CDR3: CSATRTSGSLGYEQYF. The CDR3 bases are TGCAGTGCTACCCGGACTAGCGGGAGTTTAGGCTACGAGCAGTACTTC.

This clonotype was detected a few times. The genes are TRBV30 and TRBJ1-3; D is possibly TRBD1 (6 bases). Germline lookup yields CDR1 GTSNPN and CDR2 SVGIG (reference sequence). The V gene lost 5 bases and the J gene lost 0 bases, with 8 bases spanning the gap. The CDR3 consists of 13 residues. CDR3 loop: CAWLDSSGNTIYF. CDR3 bases: TGTGCCTGGCTGGACAGCTCTGGAAACACCATATATTTT.

V is TRBV6-5 and J is TRBJ2-3; D perhaps matches TRBD1 (5 bases). This CDR3 spans 14 amino acids. Trimming left V 7 bases short and J 2 bases short, with 13 bases between. Per germline, CDR1 MNHEY and CDR2 SVGAGI. CDR3 coding DNA: TGTGCCAGCAACCGACAGCGATTCACAGATACGCAGTATTTT. Its protein product is CASNRQRFTDTQYF.

V usage is TRBV4-1 and J usage is TRBJ1-2; unclear D gene. The germline V gene has CDR1 MGHRA and CDR2 YSYEKL. Trimming shortened V by 2 bases and J by 5 bases, and 9 bases separated the two germline ends. The CDR3 consists of 13 residues. The CDR3 loop reads CASSQRPGYGYTF. The CDR3 nucleotides read TGCGCCAGCAGCCAACGTCCGGGGTATGGCTACACCTTC.

The chain uses TRBV27 and TRBJ2-5; no clear D gene. Germline V CDR1 and CDR2: MNHEY, SMNVEV (reference sequence). Trimming shortened V by 7 bases and J by 5 bases, and 14 bases separated the two germline ends. The CDR3 extends over 13 amino acids. This chain's CDR3 is CASTIRVGETQYF. DNA for the CDR3: TGTGCCAGCACTATAAGGGTTGGGGAGACCCAGTACTTC.

This clonotype showed up just a few times. This chain connects TRBV6-2 or TRBV6-3 to TRBJ1-2, with 7 bases fitting TRBD1. Per the germline V gene, CDR1 is MNHEY and CDR2 is SVGEGT. The CDR3 sequence is 14 residues long. V shed 6 bases and J 4 bases; nucleotides not matched to a gene: 8. CDR3 DNA sequence: TGTGCCAGCAGAAAGGGGGCGCTGGGCTATGGCTACACCTTC. Translation gives CASRKGALGYGYTF.

The chain joins TRBV5-1 to TRBJ2-3; maybe TRBD1 (5 bases). Deletions cut 2 bases from V and 0 bases from J, with 13 bases between. Germline-derived CDR1 and CDR2 are SGHRS and YFSETQ. This CDR3 has 16 residues. The CDR3 loop reads CASSFQGVTSTDTQYF. The CDR3 coding sequence is TGCGCCAGCAGCTTCCAGGGTGTAACTAGCACAGATACGCAGTATTTT.

This clonotype has more than one count but fewer than ten. This rearrangement joins TRBV7-9 to TRBJ2-2; TRBD2 matches 11 bases. This CDR3 spans 17 amino acids. With 4 bases clipped from V and 6 bases from J, the junction kept 10 bases outside the gene matches. Per germline, CDR1 SEHNR and CDR2 FQNEAQ (reference sequence). The CDR3 DNA follows: TGTGCCAGCAGCTCCTGGACTAGCGGGCCCGGGGCCGGGGAGCTGTTTTTT. Residues: CASSSWTSGPGAGELFF.

The chain employs TRBV2 and TRBJ2-5, with D possibly TRBD1 on 5 matching bases. This CDR3 region has 13 residues. Germline V lookup: CDR1 SNHLY, CDR2 FYNNEI. V dropped 5 bases and J dropped 9 bases, with 16 bases sitting between them. DNA for the CDR3: TGTGCCAGCAGTACAGAGCCCTTAGGGGCCCAGTACTTC. Amino acids: CASSTEPLGAQYF.

The chain is built from TRBV12-3 or TRBV12-4 and TRBJ1-2; D possibly corresponds to TRBD1 (5 bases). The CDR3 runs to 19 residues. V was clipped by 1 base and J by 0 bases, with 21 bases between them. The CDR3 loop is CASSLGRGTGPGPNYGYTF. CDR3 sequence (DNA): TGTGCCAGCAGTTTAGGTCGGGGGACGGGACCAGGGCCTAACTATGGCTACACCTTC.

This sequence joins TRBV27 and TRBJ1-4; perhaps TRBD1 as D (6 bases). V was clipped by 4 bases and J by 8 bases, with 14 bases between them. The V gene's germline CDR1 is MNHEY and CDR2 SMNVEV (reference sequence). CDR3 length: 14 amino acids. In DNA, the CDR3 is TGTGCCAGCAGTTGGAGGTCTGGGGGCGAAAAACTGTTTTTT. Amino acid sequence: CASSWRSGGEKLFF.

This clonotype was picked up a small number of times. V gene TRBV10-3 combines with J gene TRBJ2-5; either TRBD1 or TRBD2 may fit D (6 bases each). This CDR3 region has 13 residues. The V gene's germline CDR1 is ENHRY and CDR2 SYGVKD. The V end lost 7 bases, the J end lost 7 bases, and 16 bases lay between the germline ends. The CDR3 DNA reads TGTGCCATCAAAGGGGGGCTAGCTGGGACCCAGTACTTC. Protein: CAIKGGLAGTQYF.